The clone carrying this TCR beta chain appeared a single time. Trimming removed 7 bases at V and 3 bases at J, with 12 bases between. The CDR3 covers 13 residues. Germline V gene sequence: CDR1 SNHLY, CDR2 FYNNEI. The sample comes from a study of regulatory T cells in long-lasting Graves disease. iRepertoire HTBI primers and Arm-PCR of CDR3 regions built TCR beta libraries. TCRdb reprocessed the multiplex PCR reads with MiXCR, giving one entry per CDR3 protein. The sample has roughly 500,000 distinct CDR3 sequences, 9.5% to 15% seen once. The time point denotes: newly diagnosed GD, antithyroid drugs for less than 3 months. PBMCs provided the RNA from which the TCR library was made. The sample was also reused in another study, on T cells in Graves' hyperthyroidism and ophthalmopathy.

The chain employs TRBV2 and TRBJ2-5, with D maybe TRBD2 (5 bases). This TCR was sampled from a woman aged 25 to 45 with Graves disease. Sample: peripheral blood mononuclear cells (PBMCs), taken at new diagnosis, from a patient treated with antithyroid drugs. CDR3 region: CASTPSFEETQYF. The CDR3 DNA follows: TGTGCCAGCACCCCTAGCTTCGAAGAGACCCAGTACTTC.